A selection of T cell receptor beta chains follows, all from one sample in a study of cytomegalovirus exposure and HLA in healthy donors. TCRdb's copy holds only in-frame clones and misses some; the assay was immunoSEQ multiplex PCR. The sample lists 150,000 to 200,000 clones; 75% to 85% were seen once. The sequencing sample was made of PBMCs. The origin of the receptors is a woman aged 25-40 years in good health and CMV-seropositive. Both conserved end residues are part of each CDR3. Part of the rows lack a size; the others show once, few, many or a class for expanded clones.

length	size	V	CDR3
14	.	TRBV30	CAWTPSWHGNTIYF
15	.	TRBV25-1	CASSDPGQNNNEQFF
15	.	TRBV18	CASSPTDRALTEAFF
16	.	TRBV7-2	CASSPRTSGNTDTQYF
16	.	TRBV4-1	CASSREMTGGYEKLFF
15	.	TRBV29-1	CSAQRLAEGSDEQYF
13	once	TRBV4-1	CASSLGLEGEQFF
14	.	TRBV5-1	CASSTGQGVIEQYF
15	.	TRBV28	CASSFLPPTGPRYTF
15	.	TRBV6-5	CASSRQSLSTDTQYF
18	once	TRBV2	CASRQNPPDGYSYNEQFF
16	.	TRBV4-2	CASSPLAGFGTDTQYF
17	few	TRBV14	CASRSGQGDSGANVLTF
15	few	TRBV28	CASRPTSALYNEQFF
13	.	TRBV5-8	CASSFRRWTEAFF
15	.	TRBV7-8	CASSLPTANTGELFF
14	.	TRBV6-5	CASSRTGRDQPQHF
14	.	TRBV27	CASSPWDNTDTQYF
18	.	TRBV4-1	CASSQDPGDREKTGELFF
13	.	TRBV7-6	CASSLGGFGEQYF
17	.	TRBV7-9	CASSLGGQQTAKETQYF
14	.	TRBV28	CASSYSGRGETQYF
13	.	TRBV7-9	CASSLSLTGTAFF
14	.	TRBV10-3	CAIRATGDRNEQFF
15	.	TRBV11-2	CASSTWTGRNYGYTF
13	.	TRBV6-1	CASSPLAGIEQFF
18	once	TRBV29-1	CSVSGTSGSQVVAGELFF
15	.	TRBV27	CASSRGTGGEETQYF
15	.	TRBV5-1	CASSPKRQGLDTQYF
16	.	TRBV9	CASSSRLAANTGELFF
15	.	TRBV5-1	CASSLVASGKETQYF
18	.	TRBV11-3	CASSLERSLAGVKETQYF
15	once	TRBV5-4	CASSPLGGASYEQYF
14	.	TRBV5-1	CASNLGTGDYGYTF
14	few	TRBV2	CASSRDRNTGELFF
16	few	TRBV4-1	CASSHETSGRGNEQFF
14	.	TRBV10-3	CASTREGGGNTIYF
17	.	TRBV5-1	CASSLASSGGGQETQYF
13	once	TRBV19	CASSYGIHNEQYF
15	.	TRBV11-3	CASSLGQQVQETQYF
15	.	TRBV27	CASSQLAGPYNEQFF
12	.	TRBV14	CASSRVNRWQYF
15	.	TRBV10-1	CASSERASGQETQYF
12	.	TRBV5-6	CASSSRVDTQYF
15	.	TRBV4-3	CASSQLTGREGGYTF
13	.	TRBV28	CASSPEGRETQYF
15	.	TRBV5-1	CASSFLSGTSGEQYF
16	.	TRBV9	CASSVGNRGTTDTQYF
16	.	TRBV27	CASSFGGQGSSYEQYF
12	.	TRBV5-6	CASSPLSNEQFF
14	.	TRBV7-9	CASTGLAASYEQYF
15	few	TRBV9	CASSPASAGGREQYF
15	.	TRBV5-1	CASYSGNPPSYEQYF
13	once	TRBV28	CASRWGGSYEQYF